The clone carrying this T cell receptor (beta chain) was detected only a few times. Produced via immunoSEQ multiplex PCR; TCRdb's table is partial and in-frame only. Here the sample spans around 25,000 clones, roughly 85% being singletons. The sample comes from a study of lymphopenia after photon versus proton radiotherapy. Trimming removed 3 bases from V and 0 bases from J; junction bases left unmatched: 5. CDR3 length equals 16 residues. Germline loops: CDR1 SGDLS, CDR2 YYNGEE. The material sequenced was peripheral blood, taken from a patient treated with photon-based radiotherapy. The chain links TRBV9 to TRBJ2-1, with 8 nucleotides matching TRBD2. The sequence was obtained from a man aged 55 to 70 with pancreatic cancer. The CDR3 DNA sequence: TGTGCCAGCAGCGCCATAGCGGGACTCTCCTACAATGAGCAGTTCTTC. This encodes CASSAIAGLSYNEQFF.